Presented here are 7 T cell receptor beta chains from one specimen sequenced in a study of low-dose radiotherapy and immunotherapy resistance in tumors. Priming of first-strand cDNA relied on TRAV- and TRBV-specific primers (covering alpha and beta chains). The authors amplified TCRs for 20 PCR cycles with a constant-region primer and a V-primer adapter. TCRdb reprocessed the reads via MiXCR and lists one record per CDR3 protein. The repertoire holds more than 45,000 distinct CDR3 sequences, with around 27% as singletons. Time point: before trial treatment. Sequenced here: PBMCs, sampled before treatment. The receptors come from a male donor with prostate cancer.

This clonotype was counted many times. CDR3 sequence (DNA): TGTGCCAGCAGTTTGTCAACCGCTCAGCACACCTTC. This sequence encodes CASSLSTAQHTF. V and J are TRBV28 and TRBJ1-2, with D unresolved. The germline gives CDR1 MDHEN, CDR2 SYDVKM. This CDR3 is 12 amino acids long. V lost 3 bases and J 12 bases, leaving 14 bases between the germline ends.

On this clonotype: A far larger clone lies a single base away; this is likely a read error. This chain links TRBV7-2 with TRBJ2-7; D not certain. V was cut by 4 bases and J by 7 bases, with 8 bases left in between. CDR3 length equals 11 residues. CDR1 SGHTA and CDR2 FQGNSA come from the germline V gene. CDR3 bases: TGTGCCAGCAGCTCTTCCAATGAGCAGTACTTC. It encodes CASSSSNEQYF. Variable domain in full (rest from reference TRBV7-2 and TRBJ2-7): GAGVSQSPSNKVTEKGKDVELRCDPISGHTALYWYRQSLGQGLEFLIYFQGNSAPDKSGLPSDRFSAERTGGSVSTLTIQRTQQEDSAVYLCASSSSNEQYFGPGTRLTVT.

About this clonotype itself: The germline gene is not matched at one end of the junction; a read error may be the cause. DNA for the CDR3: TGTGCCAGCAGGGGGGACAGCGGGAGGGGCTCTGAAACTTTCTTT. Translating gives CASRGDSGRGSETFF. V gene TRBV25-1 combines with J gene TRBJ1-1; 7 bases align to TRBD1. This CDR3 region has 15 residues. CDR1 and CDR2 from the germline V gene are MGHDK and SYGVNS.

CDR3 loop: CSVTGPGEAFF. CDR3 sequence (DNA): TGCAGCGTTACAGGTCCGGGAGAGGCTTTCTTT. V usage is TRBV29-1 and J usage is TRBJ1-1, with D possibly being TRBD1 (5 bases). Germline values: CDR1 SQVTM, CDR2 ANQGSEA. The CDR3 sequence is 11 residues long. Trimming cost V 5 bases and J 11 bases, with 15 bases left between them.

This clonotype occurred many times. This chain's CDR3 is CATISGTNNEQFF. The CDR3 region has the DNA TGTGCCACCATTTCCGGGACTAACAATGAGCAGTTCTTC. The chain couples TRBV28 to TRBJ2-1; 7 bases are a match to TRBD2. The CDR3 totals 13 residues. Looked up from germline, CDR1 is MDHEN and CDR2 is SYDVKM. The ends lost 10 bases at V and 5 bases at J; junction bases unmatched: 8.

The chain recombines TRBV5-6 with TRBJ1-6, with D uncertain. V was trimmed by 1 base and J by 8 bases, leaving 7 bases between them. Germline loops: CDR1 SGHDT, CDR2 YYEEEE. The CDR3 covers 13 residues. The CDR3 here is CASSLTKDSPLHF. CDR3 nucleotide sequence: TGTGCCAGCAGCTTGACGAAGGATTCACCCCTCCACTTT. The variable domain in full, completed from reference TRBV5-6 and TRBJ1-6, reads DAGVTQSPTHLIKTRGQQVTLRCSPKSGHDTVSWYQQALGQGPQFIFQYYEEEERQRGNFPDRFSGHQFPNYSSELNVNALLLGDSALYLCASSLTKDSPLHFGNGTRLTVT.

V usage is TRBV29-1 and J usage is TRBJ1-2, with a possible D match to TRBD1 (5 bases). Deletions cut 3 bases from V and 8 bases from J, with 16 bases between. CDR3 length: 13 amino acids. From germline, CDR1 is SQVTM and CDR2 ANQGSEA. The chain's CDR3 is CSVDAQGRGGYTF. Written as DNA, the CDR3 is TGCAGCGTTGACGCGCAGGGAAGGGGCGGCTACACCTTC.